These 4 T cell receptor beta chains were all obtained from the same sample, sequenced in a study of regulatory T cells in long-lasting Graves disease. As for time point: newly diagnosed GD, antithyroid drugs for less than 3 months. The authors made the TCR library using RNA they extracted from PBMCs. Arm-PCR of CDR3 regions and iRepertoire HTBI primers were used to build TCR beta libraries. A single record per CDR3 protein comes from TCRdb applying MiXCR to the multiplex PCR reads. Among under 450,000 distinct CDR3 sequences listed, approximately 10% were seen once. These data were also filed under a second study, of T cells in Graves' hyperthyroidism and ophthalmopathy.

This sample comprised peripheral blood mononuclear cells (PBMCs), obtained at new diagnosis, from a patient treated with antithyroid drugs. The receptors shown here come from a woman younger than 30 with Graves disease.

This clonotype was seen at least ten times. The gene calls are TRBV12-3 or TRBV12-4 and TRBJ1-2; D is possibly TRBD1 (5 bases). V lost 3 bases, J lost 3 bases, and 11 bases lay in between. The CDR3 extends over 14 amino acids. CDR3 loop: CASSFGGDDYGYTF. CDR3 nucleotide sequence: TGTGCCAGCAGTTTTGGGGGGGATGACTATGGCTACACCTTC.

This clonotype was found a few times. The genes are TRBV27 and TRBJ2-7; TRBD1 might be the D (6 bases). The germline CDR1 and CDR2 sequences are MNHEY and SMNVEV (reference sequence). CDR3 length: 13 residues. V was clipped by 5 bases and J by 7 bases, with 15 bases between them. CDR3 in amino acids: CASSDRSPYEQYF. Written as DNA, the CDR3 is TGTGCCAGCAGTGACAGGTCGCCGTATGAGCAGTACTTC.

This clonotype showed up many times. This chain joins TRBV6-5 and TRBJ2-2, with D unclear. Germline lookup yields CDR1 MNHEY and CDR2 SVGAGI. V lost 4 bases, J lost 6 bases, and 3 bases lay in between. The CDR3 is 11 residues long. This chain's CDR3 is CASSWSGELFF. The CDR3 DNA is TGTGCCAGCAGTTGGTCCGGGGAGCTGTTTTTT.

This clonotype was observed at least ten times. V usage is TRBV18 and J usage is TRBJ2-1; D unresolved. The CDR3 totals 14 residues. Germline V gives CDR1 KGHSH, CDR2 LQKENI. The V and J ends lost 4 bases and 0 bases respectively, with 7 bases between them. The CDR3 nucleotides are TGTGCCAGCTCACGCTCGAGCTCCTACAATGAGCAGTTCTTC. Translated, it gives CASSRSSSYNEQFF.